Reported below is one T cell receptor (beta chain). The germline CDR1 and CDR2 sequences are KGHDR and SFDVKD. The CDR3 has 16 residues. Unmatched junction bases numbered 7, after V lost 4 bases and J lost 5 bases. These data are taken from a study of blood T cell repertoires in COVID-19. Overall study context: COVID-19 samples from acute and convalescent phases originated in the United States, Italy and Spain. PBMCs, B-cell-depleted T cells, or T cells were the source of the cDNA or gDNA that made up the material.

As originally analysed: Amplification of reference gene primers provided the estimated nucleated cell counts. The repertoire was sequenced with immunoSEQ multiplex PCR; TCRdb's copy has only in-frame clones and lacks some. V and J calls and clone size are those listed in that table; D and trimming were worked out from the DNA. The sample includes 190,000 or so clones, around 82% of them seen just once. The TCR comes from a woman aged 80 or older with acute or convalescent COVID-19. V and J are TRBV24-1 and TRBJ2-3; 11 bases match TRBD2. Sequenced material: peripheral blood. CDR3 sequence reads: CATSDLSGGAVDTQYF. The CDR3 region has the DNA TGTGCCACCAGTGACCTTAGCGGGGGGGCCGTAGATACGCAGTATTTT.